This entry describes one T cell receptor (beta chain). Its antigen target is currently unknown. Base quality data are lacking; no much larger clone is found one base away. The sample's time point, from its label and the paper: baseline before first vaccination. Vaccinee samples came from UK trials COV001 and COV002, including a single-blind randomized controlled phase 2/3 trial of AZD1222 (ChAdOx1 nCoV-19) in healthy adults. Trial participant PBMC samples were collected at day 0 and day 28 after the second dose for TCRbeta chain sequencing. The sample comes from a study of T cell responses to AZD1222 COVID-19 vaccine listed by TCRdb under 2021. The study in broad terms: AZD1222 recipients given second doses at about 4 weeks or at about 12 weeks were pooled, since spike-specific TCR depth and breadth were not found to differ between the two schedules. Trial participants were enrolled by age into 18-55, 56-69 and 70-plus year subgroups, with around 140, 26 and 57 TCR-sequenced participants respectively. A total of 240 or so trial participants underwent TCR sequencing, of whom 207 had received two doses of AZD1222 and approximately 26 had received two doses of the MenACWY control vaccine.

General findings and caveats noted by the study authors: Most participants were white British and females outnumbered males, and the authors suggested that clonal diversity may have been underestimated. After two AZD1222 doses, spike-specific TCR breadth and depth were significantly higher than at day 0 and than in MenACWY recipients. Only five to seven AZD1222 recipients were SARS-CoV-2 seropositive at baseline, limiting conclusions about previously exposed vaccinees. In the small 56-69-year group, the increase in depth fell short of significance, most likely because of low power. Nearly half of unique spike-specific TCRs reportedly recognized epitopes outside regions mutated in the B.1.351 and B.1.1.7 variants. Because no day 14 peak-response samples were available, repertoires were characterized only after the peak T cell response. The whole spike protein was spanned by vaccine-associated CD4 TCRs, and dominant responses were seen in regions 160-218 and 743-854.

The CDR3 regions of human TCRbeta chains were analyzed by immunosequencing. The original pipeline was this. TCRs in the repertoires were compared against a reference library of SARS-CoV-2-specific TCRs that had been generated with the MIRA antigen-specificity platform. Breadth was defined as the fraction of unique TCRs that were SARS-CoV-2-associated. Depth was defined as the fraction of total T cells that were SARS-CoV-2-associated. Each spike-specific TCR was assigned to its reactive spike region and to a CD4 or CD8 class using the MIRA data. Log10-transformed breadth and depth values were compared by one-way ANOVA with Sidak's multiple comparisons tests. Drawn from immuneACCESS, this table holds only the in-frame rearrangements with V and J called that TCRdb kept. Clones are partly lost; checked studies trace under half to an unresolved V gene and leave the rest unexplained. D and trimming come from the DNA, and the V and J calls and clone size come from that table. Present in this sample are 95,000 to 150,000 clones, about 85% of which were seen just once. The ten largest clones capture around 6.2% of the sample.

The CDR3 measures 16 amino acids from cysteine to phenylalanine. Only CDR3 DNA is held: 48 bases, read in frame from base 1. The germline V gene specifies SGHDN as CDR1 and FVKESK as CDR2. The junction shows trimming of 4 bases on V and 0 bases on J, plus 14 bases between the germline ends. The source was peripheral blood, collected on day 0 of AZD1222 vaccination. Recombination linked TRBV14 to TRBJ2-3; TRBD2 is possibly the D segment (6 matching bases). This receptor was obtained from an adult in good health. CDR3 region: CASSRVWGESTDTQYF. The DNA reads as follows: TGTGCCAGCAGCCGGGTATGGGGGGAGAGCACAGATACGCAGTATTTT.